The 8 T cell receptor beta chains listed next were all sequenced from one sample in a study of CD8 T cells in ankylosing spondylitis. From the 5' RACE reads, TCRdb called clonotypes with MiXCR, one entry per CDR3 protein. The sample holds approximately 260,000 distinct CDR3 sequences, about 20% seen once. Sequencing used blood, either unsorted or a sorted T cell fraction (not recorded which). These receptors were collected from a male donor with ankylosing spondylitis or in good health (not recorded which).

This rearrangement joins TRBV29-1 to TRBJ2-1; 7 nucleotides align to TRBD1. V shed 7 bases, J shed 9 bases, and the junction held 9 bases outside the gene matches. The CDR3 has 12 amino acids. Germline V gene lookup returns CDR1 SQVTM and CDR2 ANQGSEA. The CDR3 sequence is CSARQGRSEQFF. DNA of the CDR3: TGCAGCGCACGACAGGGCCGGAGTGAGCAGTTCTTC.

This clonotype came up a few times. V gene TRBV3-1 combines with J gene TRBJ2-1, with 10 bases fitting TRBD1. CDR1 and CDR2 (germline): LGHDT, YNNKEL (reference sequence). This CDR3 comprises 15 residues. With 3 bases clipped from V and 4 bases from J, the junction kept 3 bases outside the gene matches. The CDR3, as DNA: TGTGCCAGCAGCCAGGACAGGGGGATGTACAATGAGCAGTTCTTC. It yields the protein CASSQDRGMYNEQFF.

This clonotype was counted a few times. The chain is built from TRBV28 and TRBJ2-3, with TRBD1 identical over 9 bases. Germline assignment: CDR1 MDHEN and CDR2 SYDVKM. J gave up 3 bases and V 6 bases, and 4 bases lay outside the gene matches. This CDR3 is built from 14 residues. The CDR3 DNA is TGTGCCAGCAGGGGACAGGGTATAACAGATACGCAGTATTTT. As protein: CASRGQGITDTQYF.

This clonotype turned up a few times. This chain links TRBV7-2 with TRBJ2-3; D ambiguous. V was cut by 5 bases and J by 2 bases, with 8 bases left in between. Germline CDR1 reads SGHTA; CDR2 reads FQGNSA. The CDR3 runs to 13 residues. In nucleotides, the CDR3 is TGTGCCAGCAGCCGGCCGGACACAGATACGCAGTATTTT. Protein: CASSRPDTDTQYF. The variable domain in full, with the rest retrieved from reference TRBV7-2 and TRBJ2-3, is GAGVSQSPSNKVTEKGKDVELRCDPISGHTALYWYRQSLGQGLEFLIYFQGNSAPDKSGLPSDRFSAERTGGSVSTLTIQRTQQEDSAVYLCASSRPDTDTQYFGPGTRLTVL.

This clonotype occurred many times. The J gene is TRBJ2-6, the V gene TRBV4-3; D call uncertain. Germline loops: CDR1 LGHNA, CDR2 YSLEER. The CDR3 runs 17 residues. The V end lost 0 bases, the J end lost 1 base, and 10 bases lay between the germline ends. This CDR3 is CASSQDPGQSGANVLTF. CDR3 DNA sequence: TGCGCCAGCAGCCAAGATCCAGGCCAATCTGGGGCCAACGTCCTGACTTTC.

Ten or more counts support this clonotype. The chain is built from TRBV12-3 or TRBV12-4 and TRBJ1-5, with 8 bases matching TRBD1. Losses at the gene ends were 6 bases for V and 7 bases for J; bases not matched to a gene: 14. This CDR3 spans 16 amino acids. This CDR3 reads CASSVTSTGVGQPQHF. CDR3 sequence (DNA): TGTGCCAGCAGCGTAACCTCGACAGGGGTGGGACAGCCCCAGCATTTT.

This clonotype has at least ten counts. J is TRBJ2-3 and V is TRBV11-1, with D unresolved. The CDR3 loop spans 13 amino acids. The germline V gene encodes CDR1 SGHAT and CDR2 FQDESV (reference sequence). Trimming took 5 bases from V and 1 from J, leaving 7 bases between them. The CDR3 nucleotides are TGTGCCAGCAGCCCTTACGGCACAGATACGCAGTATTTT. Translating gives CASSPYGTDTQYF.

The chain joins TRBV12-3 or TRBV12-4 to TRBJ2-5, with D hard to call. This CDR3 spans 14 amino acids. Trimming removed 6 bases at V and 2 bases at J, with 13 bases between. The CDR3 DNA reads as TGTGCCAGCAGCCTCAGGAGTTTTCAAGAGACCCAGTACTTC. This translates into CASSLRSFQETQYF.